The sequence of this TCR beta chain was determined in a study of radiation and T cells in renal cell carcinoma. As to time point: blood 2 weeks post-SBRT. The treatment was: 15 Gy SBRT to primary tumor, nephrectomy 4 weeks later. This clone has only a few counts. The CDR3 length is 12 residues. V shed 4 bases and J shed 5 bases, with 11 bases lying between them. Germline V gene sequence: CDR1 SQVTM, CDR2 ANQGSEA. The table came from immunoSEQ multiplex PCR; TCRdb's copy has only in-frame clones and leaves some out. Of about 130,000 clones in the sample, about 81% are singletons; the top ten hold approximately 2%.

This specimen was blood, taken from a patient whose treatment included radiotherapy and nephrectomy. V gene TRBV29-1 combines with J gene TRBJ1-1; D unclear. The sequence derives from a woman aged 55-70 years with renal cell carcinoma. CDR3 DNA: TGCAGCGTTGCGGGGAAGGGTACTGAAGCTTTCTTT. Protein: CSVAGKGTEAFF.